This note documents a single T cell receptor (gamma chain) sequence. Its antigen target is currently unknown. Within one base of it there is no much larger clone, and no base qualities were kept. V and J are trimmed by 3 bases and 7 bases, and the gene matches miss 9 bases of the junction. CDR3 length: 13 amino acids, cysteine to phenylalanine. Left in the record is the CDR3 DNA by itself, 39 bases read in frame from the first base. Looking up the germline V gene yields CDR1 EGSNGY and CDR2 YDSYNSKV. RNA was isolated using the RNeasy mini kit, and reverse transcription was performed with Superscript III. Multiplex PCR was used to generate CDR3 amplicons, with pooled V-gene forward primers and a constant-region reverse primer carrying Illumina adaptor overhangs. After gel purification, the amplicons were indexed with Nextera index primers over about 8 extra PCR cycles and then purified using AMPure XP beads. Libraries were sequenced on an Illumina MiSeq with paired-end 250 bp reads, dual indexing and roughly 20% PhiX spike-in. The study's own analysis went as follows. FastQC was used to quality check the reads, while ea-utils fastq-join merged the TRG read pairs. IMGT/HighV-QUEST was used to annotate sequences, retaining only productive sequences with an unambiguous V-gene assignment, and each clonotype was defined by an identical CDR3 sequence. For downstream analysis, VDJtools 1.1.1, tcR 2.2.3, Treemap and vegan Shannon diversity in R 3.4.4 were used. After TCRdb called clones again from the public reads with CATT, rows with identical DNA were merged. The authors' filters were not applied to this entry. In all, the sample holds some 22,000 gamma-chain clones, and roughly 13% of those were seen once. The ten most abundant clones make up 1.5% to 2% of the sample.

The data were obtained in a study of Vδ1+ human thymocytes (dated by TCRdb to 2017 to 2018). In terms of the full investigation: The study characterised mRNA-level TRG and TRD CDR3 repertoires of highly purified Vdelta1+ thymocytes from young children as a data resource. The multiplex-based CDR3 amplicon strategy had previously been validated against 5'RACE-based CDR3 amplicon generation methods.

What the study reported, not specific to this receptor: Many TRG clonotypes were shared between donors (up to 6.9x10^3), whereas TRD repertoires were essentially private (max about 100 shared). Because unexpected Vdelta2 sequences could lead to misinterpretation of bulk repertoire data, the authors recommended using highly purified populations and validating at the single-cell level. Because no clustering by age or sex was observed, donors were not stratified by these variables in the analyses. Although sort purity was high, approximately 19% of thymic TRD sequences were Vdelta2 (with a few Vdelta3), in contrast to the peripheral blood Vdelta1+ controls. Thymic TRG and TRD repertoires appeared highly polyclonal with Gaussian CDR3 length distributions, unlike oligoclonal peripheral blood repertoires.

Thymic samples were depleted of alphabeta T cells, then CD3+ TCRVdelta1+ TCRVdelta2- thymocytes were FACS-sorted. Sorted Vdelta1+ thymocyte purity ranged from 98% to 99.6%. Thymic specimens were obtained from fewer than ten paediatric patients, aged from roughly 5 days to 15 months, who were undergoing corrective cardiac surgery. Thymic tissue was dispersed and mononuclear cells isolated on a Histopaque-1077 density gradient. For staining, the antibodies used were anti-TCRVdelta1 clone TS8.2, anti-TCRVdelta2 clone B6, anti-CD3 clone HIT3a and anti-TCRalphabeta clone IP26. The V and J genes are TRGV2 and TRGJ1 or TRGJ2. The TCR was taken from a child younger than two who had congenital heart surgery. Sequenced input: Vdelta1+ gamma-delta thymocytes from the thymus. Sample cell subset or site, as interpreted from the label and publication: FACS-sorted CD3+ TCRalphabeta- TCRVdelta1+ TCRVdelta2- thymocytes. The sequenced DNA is TGTGCCACCTGGGACAGGCCGCGCTATAAGAAACTCTTT. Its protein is CATWDRPRYKKLF.